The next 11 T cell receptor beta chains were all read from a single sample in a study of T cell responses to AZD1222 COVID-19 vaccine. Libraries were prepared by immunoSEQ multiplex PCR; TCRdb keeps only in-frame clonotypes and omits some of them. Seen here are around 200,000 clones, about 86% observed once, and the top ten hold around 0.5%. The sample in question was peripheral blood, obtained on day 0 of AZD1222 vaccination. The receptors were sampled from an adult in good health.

CDR3 sequence: CASSLDQGGGGYTF. DNA for the CDR3: TGCGCCAGCAGCTTGGATCAGGGGGGTGGCGGCTACACCTTC. The chain joins TRBV5-1 to TRBJ1-2; TRBD1 matches 7 bases. There are 14 residues in the CDR3. Germline CDR1 and CDR2: SGHRS and YFSETQ. Trimming removed 0 bases from V and 8 bases from J; junction bases left unmatched: 7.

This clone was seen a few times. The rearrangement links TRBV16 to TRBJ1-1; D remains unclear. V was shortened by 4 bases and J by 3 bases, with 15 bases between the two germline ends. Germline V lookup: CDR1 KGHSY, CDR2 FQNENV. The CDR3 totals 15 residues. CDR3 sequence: CASSPTRGRDTEAFF. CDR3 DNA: TGTGCCAGCAGCCCAACCCGAGGGAGGGACACTGAAGCTTTCTTT.

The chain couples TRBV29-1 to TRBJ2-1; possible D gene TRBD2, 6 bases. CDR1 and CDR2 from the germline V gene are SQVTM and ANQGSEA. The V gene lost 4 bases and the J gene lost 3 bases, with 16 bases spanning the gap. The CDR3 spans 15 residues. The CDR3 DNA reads TGCAGCGTTGTGTTCTTTGGGGGACTCTACAATGAGCAGTTCTTC. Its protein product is CSVVFFGGLYNEQFF.

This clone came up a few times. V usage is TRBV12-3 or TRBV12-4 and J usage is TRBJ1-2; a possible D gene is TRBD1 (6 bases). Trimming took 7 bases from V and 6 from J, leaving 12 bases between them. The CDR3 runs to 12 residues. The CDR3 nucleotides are TGTGCCAGCAAAACAGGGTTGGATGGCTACACCTTC. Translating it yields CASKTGLDGYTF.

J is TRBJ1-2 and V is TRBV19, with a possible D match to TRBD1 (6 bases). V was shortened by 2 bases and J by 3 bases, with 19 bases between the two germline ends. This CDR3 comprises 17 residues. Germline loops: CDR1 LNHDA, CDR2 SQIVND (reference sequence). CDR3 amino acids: CASSISPLGGGHYGYTF. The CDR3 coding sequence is TGTGCCAGTAGTATAAGCCCCCTCGGGGGGGGCCACTATGGCTACACCTTC.

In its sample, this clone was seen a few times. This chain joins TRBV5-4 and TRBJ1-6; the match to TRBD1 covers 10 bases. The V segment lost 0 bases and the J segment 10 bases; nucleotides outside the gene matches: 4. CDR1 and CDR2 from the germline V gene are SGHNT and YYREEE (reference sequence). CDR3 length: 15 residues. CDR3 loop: CASSLAGTGVSPLHF. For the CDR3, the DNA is TGTGCCAGCAGCTTGGCCGGGACAGGGGTCTCACCCCTCCACTTT.

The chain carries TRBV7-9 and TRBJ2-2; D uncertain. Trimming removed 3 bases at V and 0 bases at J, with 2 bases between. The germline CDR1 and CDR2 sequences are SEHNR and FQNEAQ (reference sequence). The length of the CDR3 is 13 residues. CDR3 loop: CASSFSNTGELFF. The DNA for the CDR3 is TGTGCCAGCAGCTTCTCGAACACCGGGGAGCTGTTTTTT.

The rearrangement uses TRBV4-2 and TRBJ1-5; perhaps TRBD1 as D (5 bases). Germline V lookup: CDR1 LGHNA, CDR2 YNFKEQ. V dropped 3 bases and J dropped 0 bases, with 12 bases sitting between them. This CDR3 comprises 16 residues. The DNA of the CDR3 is TGTGCCAGCAGCCAGCCCGAAGGGACTAGCAATCAGCCCCAGCATTTT. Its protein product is CASSQPEGTSNQPQHF.

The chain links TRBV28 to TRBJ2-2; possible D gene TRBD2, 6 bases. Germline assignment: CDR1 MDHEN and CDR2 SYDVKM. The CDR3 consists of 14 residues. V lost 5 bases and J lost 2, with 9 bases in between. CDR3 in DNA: TGTGCCAGCAGTCCCGGGACTAACACCGGGGAGCTGTTTTTT. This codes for CASSPGTNTGELFF. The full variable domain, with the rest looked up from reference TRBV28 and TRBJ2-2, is DVKVTQSSRYLVKRTGEKVFLECVQDMDHENMFWYRQDPGLGLRLIYFSYDVKMKEKGDIPEGYSVSREKKERFSLILESASTNQTSMYLCASSPGTNTGELFFGEGSRLTVL.

The CDR3 DNA reads as TGTGCCAGCTCACCAGTGATGTTGGACGCTGAAGCTTTCTTT. It translates to CASSPVMLDAEAFF. The rearrangement joins TRBV18 to TRBJ1-1; D gene uncertain. This CDR3 region has 14 residues. The V gene's germline CDR1 is KGHSH and CDR2 LQKENI. V lost 2 bases and J lost 6, with 13 bases in between.

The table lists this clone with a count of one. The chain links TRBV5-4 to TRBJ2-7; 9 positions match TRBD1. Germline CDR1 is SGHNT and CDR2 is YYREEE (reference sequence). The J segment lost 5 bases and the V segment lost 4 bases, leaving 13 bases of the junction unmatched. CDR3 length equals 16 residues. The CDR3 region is CASSAAWDRVEDEQYF. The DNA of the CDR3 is TGTGCCAGCAGCGCTGCTTGGGACAGGGTCGAAGACGAGCAGTACTTC.